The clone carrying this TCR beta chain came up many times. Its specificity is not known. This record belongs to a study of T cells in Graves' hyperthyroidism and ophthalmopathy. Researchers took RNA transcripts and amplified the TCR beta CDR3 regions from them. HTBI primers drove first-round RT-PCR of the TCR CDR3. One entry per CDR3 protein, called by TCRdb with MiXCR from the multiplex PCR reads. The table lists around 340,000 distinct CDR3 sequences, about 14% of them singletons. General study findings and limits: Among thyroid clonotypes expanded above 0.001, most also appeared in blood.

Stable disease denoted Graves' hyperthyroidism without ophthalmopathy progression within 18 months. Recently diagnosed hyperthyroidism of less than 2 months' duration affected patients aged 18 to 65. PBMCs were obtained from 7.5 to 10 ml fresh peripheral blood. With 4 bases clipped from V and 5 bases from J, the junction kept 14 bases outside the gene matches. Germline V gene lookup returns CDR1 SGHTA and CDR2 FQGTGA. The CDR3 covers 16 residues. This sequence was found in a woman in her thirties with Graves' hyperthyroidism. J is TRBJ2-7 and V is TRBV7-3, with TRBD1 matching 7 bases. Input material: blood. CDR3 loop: CASSCPGQPPSDEQYF. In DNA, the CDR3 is TGTGCCAGCAGCTGCCCGGGACAGCCGCCTTCGGACGAGCAGTACTTC.